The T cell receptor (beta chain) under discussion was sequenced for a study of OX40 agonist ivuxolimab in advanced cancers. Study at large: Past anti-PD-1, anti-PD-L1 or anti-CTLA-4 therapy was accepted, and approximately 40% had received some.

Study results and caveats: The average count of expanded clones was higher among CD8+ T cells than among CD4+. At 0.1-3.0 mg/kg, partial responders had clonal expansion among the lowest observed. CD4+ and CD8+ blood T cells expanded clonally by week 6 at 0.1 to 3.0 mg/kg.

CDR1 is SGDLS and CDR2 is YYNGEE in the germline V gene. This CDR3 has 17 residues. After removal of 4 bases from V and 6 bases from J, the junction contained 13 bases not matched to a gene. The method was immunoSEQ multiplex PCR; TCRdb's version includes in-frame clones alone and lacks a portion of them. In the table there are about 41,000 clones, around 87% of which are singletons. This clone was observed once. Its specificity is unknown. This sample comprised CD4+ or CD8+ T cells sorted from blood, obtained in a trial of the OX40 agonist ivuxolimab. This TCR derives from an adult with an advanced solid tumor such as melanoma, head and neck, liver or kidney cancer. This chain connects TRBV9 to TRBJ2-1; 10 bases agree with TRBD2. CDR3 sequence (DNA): TGTGCCAGCAGCTCCCCACGCCTAGCGGGAGTACGCAATGAGCAGTTCTTC. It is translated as CASSSPRLAGVRNEQFF.